The entry below describes one T cell receptor (beta chain). As yet, its antigen is unknown. Germline V CDR1 and CDR2: DFQATT, SNEGSKA (reference sequence). CDR3 size: 12 residues. Trimming shortened V by 5 bases and J by 6 bases, and 11 bases separated the two germline ends. Molecular barcoded adaptors covering alpha/delta and beta/gamma chains were used on approximately 400 ng RNA. In TCRdb, the reads were re-called with MiXCR into one record per CDR3 protein. The sample includes 12,000 to 15,000 distinct CDR3 sequences, 20% of them seen just once. This specimen comes from a study of read filtering for tumor transcriptome and immune sequencing. Study context: Patients were 17 male and some 13 female, mean age 65.9 years, range about 45 to 85. Whole-transcriptome libraries were prepared after DNase treatment.

Study-level results: About 80% of IR-seq clonotypes had one read, totaling about 4% of reads; RNA-seq: about 74% and 41%.

The V call is TRBV20-1, the J call TRBJ2-1; either TRBD1 or TRBD2 may fit D (5 bases each). The receptor was isolated from a donor at least 40 years old with multiple myeloma. Material: a population of CD138-negative cells sorted from bone marrow. The CDR3 reads CSAGDQFNEQFF. DNA for the CDR3: TGCAGTGCTGGGGACCAGTTCAATGAGCAGTTCTTC.